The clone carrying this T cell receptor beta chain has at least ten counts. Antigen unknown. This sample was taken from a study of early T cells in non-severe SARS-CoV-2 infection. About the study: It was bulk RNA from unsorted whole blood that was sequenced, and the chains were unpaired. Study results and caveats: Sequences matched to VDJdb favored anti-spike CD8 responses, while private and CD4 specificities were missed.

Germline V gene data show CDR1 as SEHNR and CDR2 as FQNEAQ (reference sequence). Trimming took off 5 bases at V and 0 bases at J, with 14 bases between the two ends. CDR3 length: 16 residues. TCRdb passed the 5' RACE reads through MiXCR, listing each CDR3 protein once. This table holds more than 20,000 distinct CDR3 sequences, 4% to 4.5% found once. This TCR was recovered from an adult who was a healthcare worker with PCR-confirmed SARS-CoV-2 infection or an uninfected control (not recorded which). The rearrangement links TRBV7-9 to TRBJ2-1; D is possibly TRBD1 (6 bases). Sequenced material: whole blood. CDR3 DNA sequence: TGTGCCAGCAGCCGACGCCGGGACAACTCCTACAATGAGCAGTTCTTC. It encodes CASSRRRDNSYNEQFF.